These 3 T cell receptor beta chains were sequenced from one sample in a study of blood T cell repertoires in COVID-19 (dated by TCRdb to 2018 to 2020). The library was generated by the immunoSEQ multiplex PCR assay. TCRdb took this table from immuneACCESS and kept in-frame rearrangements with V and J called. Such tables lack part of the clones; where checked against another copy, unresolved V genes explain under half of the gap, and the rest is unexplained. Counted in this sample were 120,000 to 150,000 clones; 79% of them appeared once. The ten largest clones represent 3% to 4.5% of the sample. The sequencing input was peripheral blood. Receptors were obtained from a man in his 60s with acute or convalescent COVID-19.

This clone was seen only once. The chain has TRBV5-6 and TRBJ2-3; D is uncertain. Germline V gene lookup returns CDR1 SGHDT and CDR2 YYEEEE. The CDR3 sequence is 14 residues long. V lost 0 bases and J lost 2, with 7 bases in between. The CDR3 is CASSLGVATDTQYF. The CDR3 DNA reads as TGTGCCAGCAGCTTGGGGGTAGCCACAGATACGCAGTATTTT. The full variable domain, completed using reference TRBV5-6 and TRBJ2-3, is DAGVTQSPTHLIKTRGQQVTLRCSPKSGHDTVSWYQQALGQGPQFIFQYYEEEERQRGNFPDRFSGHQFPNYSSELNVNALLLGDSALYLCASSLGVATDTQYFGPGTRLTVL.

The chain combines TRBV3-1 (or the pseudogene TRBV3-2) with TRBJ1-2, with TRBD1 as a possible D gene (6 bases). Looked up from germline, CDR1 is LGHDT and CDR2 is YNNKEL (reference sequence). The CDR3 is 13 residues long. The V end was cut by 4 bases, the J end by 7 bases, with 13 bases between. This chain's CDR3 is CASSLRQAGGYTF. The CDR3 region has the DNA TGTGCCAGCAGCCTTCGACAGGCCGGTGGCTACACCTTC.

The chain has TRBV5-6 and TRBJ1-6; unclear D gene. V dropped 4 bases and J dropped 12 bases, with 14 bases sitting between them. This CDR3 region has 13 residues. The germline V gene encodes CDR1 SGHDT and CDR2 YYEEEE. Here the CDR3 DNA reads TGTGCCAGCAGCCTCTCTAGGATGAAACCCCTCCACTTT. Translated, it gives CASSLSRMKPLHF.